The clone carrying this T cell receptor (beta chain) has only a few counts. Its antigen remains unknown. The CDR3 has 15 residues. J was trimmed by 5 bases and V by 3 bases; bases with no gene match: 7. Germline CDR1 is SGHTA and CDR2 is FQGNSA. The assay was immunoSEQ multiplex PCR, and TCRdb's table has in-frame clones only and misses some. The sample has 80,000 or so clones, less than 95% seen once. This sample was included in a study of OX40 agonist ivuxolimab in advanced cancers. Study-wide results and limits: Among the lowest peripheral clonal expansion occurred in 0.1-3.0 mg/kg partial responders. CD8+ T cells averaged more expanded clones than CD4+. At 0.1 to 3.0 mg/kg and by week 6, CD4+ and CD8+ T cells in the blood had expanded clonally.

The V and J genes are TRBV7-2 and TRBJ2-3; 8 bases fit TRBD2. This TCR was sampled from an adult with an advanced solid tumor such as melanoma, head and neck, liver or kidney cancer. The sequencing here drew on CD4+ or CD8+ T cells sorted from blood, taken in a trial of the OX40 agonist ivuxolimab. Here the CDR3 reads CASSFGGERGDTQYF. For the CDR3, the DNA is TGTGCCAGCAGCTTCGGGGGGGAAAGGGGAGATACGCAGTATTTT. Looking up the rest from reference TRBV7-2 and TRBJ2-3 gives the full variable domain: GAGVSQSPSNKVTEKGKDVELRCDPISGHTALYWYRQSLGQGLEFLIYFQGNSAPDKSGLPSDRFSAERTGGSVSTLTIQRTQQEDSAVYLCASSFGGERGDTQYFGPGTRLTVL.